This T cell receptor (beta chain) emerged from a study of cytomegalovirus exposure and HLA in healthy donors. Findings of the study overall: Most TCRs appeared rarely, but some public TCRs recurred in many donors.

The germline V gene has CDR1 SGHVS and CDR2 FQNEAQ. This CDR3 is 14 amino acids long. The V and J ends lost 5 bases and 9 bases, in that order; junction bases with no gene match: 12. About this clone itself: Its antigen is not known.

Researchers ran the PCR with 60 Vbeta and 13 Jbeta primers. TCRdb's copy holds only in-frame clones and misses some; the assay was immunoSEQ multiplex PCR. In all, the sample yields around 75,000 clones. The source material was PBMCs. V gene TRBV7-8 combines with J gene TRBJ1-2; TRBD1 agrees at 7 bases. This TCR derives from a woman in her fifties or sixties in good health and CMV-seronegative. In DNA, the CDR3 is TGTGCCAGCAGCCCGGACAGGACAGCAGGTAGCTACACCTTC. Translation gives CASSPDRTAGSYTF. The full variable domain, in which reference TRBV7-8 and TRBJ1-2 provide the parts outside the CDR3, is GAGVSQSPRYKVAKRGQDVALRCDPISGHVSLFWYQQALGQGPEFLTYFQNEAQLDKSGLPSDRFFAERPEGSVSTLKIQRTQQEDSAVYLCASSPDRTAGSYTFGSGTRLTVV.